Presented here are 9 T cell receptor beta chains from one specimen sequenced in a study of blood T cell repertoires in COVID-19. Produced via immunoSEQ multiplex PCR; TCRdb's table is partial and in-frame only. The sample lists tens of thousands of clones, more than 80% seen once, with around 2.7% in the top ten. Specimen: peripheral blood. These receptors were collected from a man older than 75 with acute or convalescent COVID-19.

The chain employs TRBV19 and TRBJ2-7, with TRBD1 as a possible D gene (5 bases). CDR3 length: 13 residues. V was trimmed by 1 base and J by 7 bases, leaving 11 bases between them. Germline values: CDR1 LNHDA, CDR2 SQIVND (reference sequence). This CDR3 reads CASSIGTIGEQYF. The CDR3 DNA reads TGTGCCAGTAGTATAGGGACAATCGGGGAGCAGTACTTC. Combining the CDR3 with reference TRBV19 and TRBJ2-7 gives the whole variable domain DGGITQSPKYLFRKEGQNVTLSCEQNLNHDAMYWYRQDPGQGLRLIYYSQIVNDFQKGDIAEGYSVSREKKESFPLTVTSAQKNPTAFYLCASSIGTIGEQYFGPGTRLTVT.

The V call is TRBV7-9, the J call TRBJ2-6; possible D gene TRBD1, 5 bases. The germline gives CDR1 SEHNR, CDR2 FQNEAQ (reference sequence). The CDR3 loop spans 17 amino acids. Between the trimmed V and J ends, which lost 2 bases and 1 base, there was a span of 12 bases. The CDR3 bases are TGTGCCAGCAGCTTACCAGGGCTTGGGTCTGGGGCCAACGTCCTGACTTTC. The encoded protein is CASSLPGLGSGANVLTF.

This clone was recorded once. V gene TRBV2 combines with J gene TRBJ2-5; D call uncertain. CDR1 is SNHLY, CDR2 FYNNEI, per germline. CDR3 length: 11 amino acids. Trimming removed 6 bases from V and 3 bases from J, with 5 bases in between. In DNA form, the CDR3 reads TGTGCCAGCAGCCCAAAAGAGACCCAGTACTTC. Translated, it gives CASSPKETQYF.

This chain joins TRBV29-1 and TRBJ2-1; 8 nucleotides match TRBD2. V shed 2 bases, J shed 1 base, and the junction held 10 bases outside the gene matches. This CDR3 has 17 amino acids. Germline CDR1 SQVTM, CDR2 ANQGSEA. CDR3 amino acids: CSVENPGLGRSYNEQFF. CDR3 nucleotide sequence: TGCAGCGTTGAAAACCCGGGACTAGGTAGGTCCTACAATGAGCAGTTCTTC.

The gene calls are TRBV11-2 and TRBJ2-3, with 7 bases that match TRBD2. Trimming took 1 base from V and 2 from J; bases not matched to a gene: 3. Germline values: CDR1 SGHAT, CDR2 FQNNGV. The CDR3 is made up of 15 amino acids. This CDR3 reads CASSLAGGLTDTQYF. The CDR3, as DNA: TGTGCCAGCAGCTTAGCGGGGGGACTCACAGATACGCAGTATTTT. Drawing the rest from reference TRBV11-2 and TRBJ2-3, the complete variable domain is EAGVAQSPRYKIIEKRQSVAFWCNPISGHATLYWYQQILGQGPKLLIQFQNNGVVDDSQLPKDRFSAERLKGVDSTLKIQPAKLEDSAVYLCASSLAGGLTDTQYFGPGTRLTVL.

V and J are TRBV4-1 and TRBJ1-1, with D possibly matching TRBD1 (6 bases). The germline V gene encodes CDR1 MGHRA and CDR2 YSYEKL. CDR3 size: 15 residues. Trimming removed 0 bases at V and 7 bases at J, with 15 bases between. CDR3 loop: CASSQDSGGWGEAFF. In DNA, the CDR3 is TGCGCCAGCAGCCAAGATTCGGGGGGCTGGGGTGAAGCTTTCTTT.

This chain uses TRBV7-2 with TRBJ1-1; D remains unclear. Trimming stripped 4 bases from V and 0 bases from J, with 15 bases between. The CDR3 sequence is 16 residues long. Germline CDR1 and CDR2: SGHTA and FQGNSA. CDR3 in DNA: TGTGCCAGCAGCTCCTTCCCCAGAGGCATGAACACTGAAGCTTTCTTT. It specifies CASSSFPRGMNTEAFF.

The chain's CDR3 is CASKREPLNTEAFF. DNA of the CDR3: TGTGCCAGCAAACGGGAACCTTTGAACACTGAAGCTTTCTTT. The rearrangement links TRBV7-3 to TRBJ1-1; D is undetermined. Germline assignment: CDR1 SGHTA and CDR2 FQGTGA. V was cut by 7 bases and J by 0 bases, with 12 bases left in between. CDR3 length: 14 amino acids.

This CDR3 is CASRLQGVGVDTEAFF. The CDR3 DNA reads as TGTGCCAGCAGATTACAGGGTGTAGGAGTTGACACTGAAGCTTTCTTT. The chain uses TRBV27 and TRBJ1-1, with a weak D call TRBD1 (6 bases). V shed 6 bases and J shed 3 bases, with 20 bases lying between them. CDR1 is MNHEY and CDR2 is SMNVEV in the germline V gene (reference sequence). The CDR3 extends over 16 amino acids.